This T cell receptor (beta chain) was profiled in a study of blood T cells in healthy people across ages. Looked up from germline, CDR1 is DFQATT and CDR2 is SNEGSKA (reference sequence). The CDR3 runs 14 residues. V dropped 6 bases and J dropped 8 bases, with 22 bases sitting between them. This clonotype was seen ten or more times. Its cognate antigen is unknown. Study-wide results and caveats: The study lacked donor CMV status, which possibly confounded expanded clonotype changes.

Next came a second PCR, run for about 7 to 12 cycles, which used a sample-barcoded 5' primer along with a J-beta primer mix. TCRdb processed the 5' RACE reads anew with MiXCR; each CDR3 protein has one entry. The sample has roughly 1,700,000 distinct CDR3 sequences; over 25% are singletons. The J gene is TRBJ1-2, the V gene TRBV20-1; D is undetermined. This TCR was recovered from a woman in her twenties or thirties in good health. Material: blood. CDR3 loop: CSAPSSSSGRGYTF. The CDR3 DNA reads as TGCAGTGCGCCATCAAGTAGTTCAGGCCGGGGCTACACCTTC.